Below are 16 T cell receptor beta chains sequenced from a single sample in a study of cytomegalovirus exposure and HLA in healthy donors. Vbeta (60) and Jbeta (13) primers were used in the PCR. The data were produced by immunoSEQ multiplex PCR, yet TCRdb's version contains in-frame clones alone and is incomplete. The repertoire consists of about 120,000 clones, with roughly 65% occurring once and the leading ten covering about 9%. Sequencing input: PBMCs. The origin of the receptors is a man in his forties in good health and CMV-seropositive.

Notes on this clone: At the DNA level, this CDR3 is encoded by other sequences in the same sample as well. V is TRBV5-1 and J is TRBJ2-1; 12 nucleotides agree with TRBD2. This CDR3 contains 15 residues. CDR1 is SGHRS and CDR2 is YFSETQ in the germline V gene. The trim removed 0 bases at V and 5 bases at J, leaving 0 bases unmatched. CDR3 DNA: TGCGCCAGCAGCTTGGGGACTAGCGGGAACAATGAGCAGTTCTTC. Protein sequence: CASSLGTSGNNEQFF.

The rearrangement joins TRBV2 to TRBJ2-7, with TRBD2 matching over 8 bases. V lost 7 bases and J lost 2; bases outside the gene matches: 4. The germline gives CDR1 SNHLY, CDR2 FYNNEI. The length of the CDR3 is 13 residues. The CDR3 DNA is TGTGCCAGCAACAGCGGGGGCCCCTACGAGCAGTACTTC. This gives the protein CASNSGGPYEQYF.

This rearrangement joins TRBV30 to TRBJ2-1, with TRBD2 matching over 13 bases. This CDR3 region has 15 residues. Germline V gives CDR1 GTSNPN, CDR2 SVGIG (reference sequence). V shed 2 bases and J 5 bases; nucleotides not matched to a gene: 3. CDR3 DNA sequence: TGTGCCTGGAGTATAGGGACTAGCGGGAACAATGAGCAGTTCTTC. As protein: CAWSIGTSGNNEQFF. Based on the CDR3 plus reference TRBV30 and TRBJ2-1, the full variable domain is SQTIHQWPATLVQPVGSPLSLECTVEGTSNPNLYWYRQAAGRGLQLLFYSVGIGQISSEVPQNLSASRPQDRQFILSSKKLLLSDSGFYLCAWSIGTSGNNEQFFGPGTRLTVL.

V is TRBV25-1 and J is TRBJ2-5, with 11 bases fitting TRBD2. This CDR3 contains 16 residues. Germline values: CDR1 MGHDK, CDR2 SYGVNS. The trim removed 7 bases at V and 4 bases at J, leaving 11 bases unmatched. As DNA, the CDR3 is TGTGCCAGCACTTTGGGACGGCTAGCGGGAGGAGAGACCCAGTACTTC. Its translation: CASTLGRLAGGETQYF.

The chain has TRBV6-5 and TRBJ2-7; D remains unclear. Germline V gene data show CDR1 as MNHEY and CDR2 as SVGAGI. The CDR3 loop spans 11 amino acids. The V end lost 5 bases, the J end lost 4 bases, and 6 bases lay between the germline ends. CDR3 nucleotide sequence: TGTGCCAGCAGTGCCAGTTACGAGCAGTACTTC. Amino acid sequence: CASSASYEQYF.

The V and J genes are TRBV5-1 and TRBJ2-1; TRBD2 is a possible D gene (6 bases). V was shortened by 7 bases and J by 11 bases, with 22 bases between the two germline ends. Germline CDR1 and CDR2: SGHRS and YFSETQ. CDR3 length: 14 amino acids. The CDR3 sequence is CASVEGGTVEQQFF. CDR3 in DNA: TGCGCCAGCGTCGAGGGCGGGACCGTAGAACAGCAGTTCTTC.

V gene TRBV4-1 combines with J gene TRBJ1-2, with D unclear. There are 15 residues in the CDR3. Trimming pared 4 bases from V and 5 bases from J, leaving 17 bases between. The V gene's germline CDR1 is MGHRA and CDR2 YSYEKL. CDR3 sequence: CASSPPDDTTYGYTF. CDR3 in DNA: TGCGCCAGCAGCCCACCAGATGATACGACTTATGGCTACACCTTC.

The chain carries TRBV19 and TRBJ2-7, with 8 nucleotides matching TRBD1. Germline loops: CDR1 LNHDA, CDR2 SQIVND (reference sequence). The CDR3 covers 13 residues. The junction had 7 bases not matched to a gene; V was cut back by 6 bases and J by 6 bases. The CDR3 DNA follows: TGTGCCAGTAGGGGGGACAGGTCTGGCGAGCAGTACTTC. Protein sequence: CASRGDRSGEQYF.

The table lists this clone with a few counts. This chain connects TRBV7-2 to TRBJ2-3, with 9 bases identical to TRBD1. This CDR3 is built from 15 residues. The trim removed 3 bases at V and 3 bases at J, leaving 4 bases unmatched. Germline V gene sequence: CDR1 SGHTA, CDR2 FQGNSA. The chain's CDR3 is CASSLPGQGTDTQYF. The DNA of the CDR3 is TGTGCCAGCAGCTTGCCGGGACAGGGAACAGATACGCAGTATTTT.

The chain carries TRBV7-9 and TRBJ1-4; D remains ambiguous. From germline, CDR1 is SEHNR and CDR2 FQNEAQ (reference sequence). V was cut by 4 bases and J by 5 bases, with 17 bases left in between. The CDR3 loop spans 16 amino acids. The DNA of the CDR3 is TGTGCCAGCAGCTCCAGCTGGGCCGGCATGAATGAAAAACTGTTTTTT. This encodes CASSSSWAGMNEKLFF.

The chain recombines TRBV30 with TRBJ1-5; 9 bases fit TRBD1. The junction had 12 bases not matched to a gene; V was cut back by 1 base and J by 2 bases. The CDR3 extends over 18 amino acids. The germline gives CDR1 GTSNPN, CDR2 SVGIG (reference sequence). The CDR3 DNA sequence: TGTGCCTGGAGTGACCCCACCGGGACAGGGTTTGGCAATCAGCCCCAGCATTTT. Translation: CAWSDPTGTGFGNQPQHF.

The V gene is TRBV2, the J gene TRBJ1-1; 11 bases are shared with TRBD1. V shed 8 bases, J shed 4 bases, and the junction held 0 bases outside the gene matches. The CDR3 runs 12 residues. The V gene's germline CDR1 is SNHLY and CDR2 FYNNEI. CDR3 DNA: TGTGCCAGCGGGACAGGGGGCACTGAAGCTTTCTTT. Translating it yields CASGTGGTEAFF.

The genes are TRBV6-6 and TRBJ2-2, with D possibly being TRBD1 (6 bases). Looked up from germline, CDR1 is MNHNY and CDR2 is SVGAGI (reference sequence). V was pared by 11 bases and J by 0 bases, with 13 bases between. The CDR3 has 14 residues. The CDR3 DNA is TGTGCCGGGGGACATGGGCCGAACACCGGGGAGCTGTTTTTT. Amino acids: CAGGHGPNTGELFF.

The V gene is TRBV7-2, the J gene TRBJ2-7; D is perhaps TRBD2 (5 bases). Looked up from germline, CDR1 is SGHTA and CDR2 is FQGNSA. V was pared by 2 bases and J by 4 bases, with 15 bases between. This CDR3 contains 15 residues. The CDR3 sequence is CASSLNSGSGYEQYF. CDR3 in DNA: TGTGCCAGCAGCTTAAATTCCGGGTCGGGATACGAGCAGTACTTC.

The chain links TRBV27 to TRBJ2-2; D gene ambiguous. The CDR3 totals 15 residues. Germline values: CDR1 MNHEY, CDR2 SMNVEV (reference sequence). V was cut by 5 bases and J by 0 bases, with 10 bases left in between. CDR3 in DNA: TGTGCCAGCAGTCGAGGCGGAACGAACACCGGGGAGCTGTTTTTT. Translating gives CASSRGGTNTGELFF.

The chain links TRBV6-5 to TRBJ1-1, with D unclear. In germline, CDR1 is MNHEY, CDR2 SVGAGI. The CDR3 has 14 amino acids. V lost 0 bases and J lost 11, with 16 bases in between. CDR3 nucleotide sequence: TGTGCCAGCAGTTACTCGAGGAGGCGAGAGAACGCTTTCTTT. Its translation is CASSYSRRRENAFF.